One sample yielded the 13 T cell receptor beta chains listed below, sequenced in a study of cytomegalovirus exposure and HLA in healthy donors. With 60 Vbeta and 13 Jbeta primers, the PCR was carried out. Profiled with immunoSEQ multiplex PCR; TCRdb holds only in-frame clones, not every one. The sample holds approximately 93,000 clones; 75% to 80% are singletons and the top ten take about 4%. Sequencing was performed on PBMCs. The receptors stem from a woman in her forties in good health and CMV-seronegative.

V usage is TRBV10-3 and J usage is TRBJ2-3, with D tentatively TRBD1 (6 bases). The germline CDR1 and CDR2 sequences are ENHRY and SYGVKD. The V gene lost 6 bases and the J gene lost 5 bases, with 18 bases spanning the gap. This CDR3 region has 15 residues. This CDR3 is CAIRPWAGDQDTQYF. CDR3 DNA: TGTGCCATCAGACCTTGGGCAGGGGATCAAGATACGCAGTATTTT.

This chain connects TRBV29-1 to TRBJ2-1, with D possibly matching TRBD1 (6 bases). Deletions cut 1 base from V and 4 bases from J, with 17 bases between. Germline lookup yields CDR1 SQVTM and CDR2 ANQGSEA. The CDR3 runs to 16 residues. The CDR3: CSVEGGTGTLYNEQFF. For the CDR3, the DNA is TGCAGCGTTGAAGGGGGAACCGGGACACTATACAATGAGCAGTTCTTC.

The J gene is TRBJ1-1, the V gene TRBV7-3; the D is unclear. CDR3 length: 18 residues. Per germline, CDR1 SGHTA and CDR2 FQGTGA. Trimming removed 0 bases at V and 0 bases at J, with 17 bases between. The DNA for the CDR3 is TGTGCCAGCAGCTTAACCGGTCCGGCAGAACTACTGAACACTGAAGCTTTCTTT. This encodes CASSLTGPAELLNTEAFF.

The rearrangement links TRBV7-9 to TRBJ2-1; 12 bases line up with TRBD2. Germline trimming cut 1 base from V and 0 bases from J; bases unmatched to any gene: 7. Germline CDR1 is SEHNR and CDR2 is FQNEAQ (reference sequence). The CDR3 has 19 residues. CDR3 protein: CASSLGLAGGRSSYNEQFF. Here the CDR3 DNA reads TGTGCCAGCAGCTTAGGTCTAGCGGGGGGGAGGAGCTCCTACAATGAGCAGTTCTTC.

The rearrangement links TRBV9 to TRBJ2-7; weak D call: TRBD1 (6 bases). CDR3 size: 16 residues. Trimming stripped 4 bases from V and 3 bases from J, with 20 bases between. Germline V gives CDR1 SGDLS, CDR2 YYNGEE. The CDR3 region has the DNA TGTGCCAGCAGCATCGGAGCCAGGGGCAACTTCTACGAGCAGTACTTC. The encoded protein is CASSIGARGNFYEQYF.

This sequence joins TRBV28 and TRBJ1-2; D not certain. The V gene's germline CDR1 is MDHEN and CDR2 SYDVKM. V lost 6 bases and J lost 5, with 13 bases in between. This CDR3 has 13 residues. CDR3 sequence (DNA): TGTGCCAGCAGCCCACCCGGTTCTTATGGCTACACCTTC. Its protein product is CASSPPGSYGYTF.

The rearrangement links TRBV5-4 to TRBJ1-2, with TRBD1 identical over 8 bases. The length of the CDR3 is 16 residues. Per the germline V gene, CDR1 is SGHNT and CDR2 is YYREEE (reference sequence). V was clipped by 2 bases and J by 2 bases; unmatched bases: 8. The chain's CDR3 is CASSFGPGQANYGYTF. The CDR3 bases are TGTGCCAGCAGCTTCGGACCGGGACAGGCAAACTATGGCTACACCTTC.

The chain carries TRBV7-9 and TRBJ2-7; possible D gene TRBD2, 5 bases. Germline CDR1 SEHNR, CDR2 FQNEAQ (reference sequence). Trimming cost V 0 bases and J 5 bases, with 17 bases left between them. This CDR3 is 16 amino acids long. CDR3 loop: CASSLAGGALDNEQYF. The CDR3 nucleotides are TGTGCCAGCAGCTTAGCAGGAGGTGCTTTAGATAACGAGCAGTACTTC.

The rearrangement links TRBV7-8 to TRBJ1-2, with D hard to call. Germline V lookup: CDR1 SGHVS, CDR2 FQNEAQ. This CDR3 contains 12 residues. V dropped 1 base and J dropped 8 bases, with 8 bases sitting between them. The CDR3 region is CASSLDTRGYTF. The CDR3 DNA follows: TGTGCCAGCAGCTTAGATACACGAGGCTACACCTTC.

This clone appeared a single time. The chain has TRBV2 and TRBJ1-5, with D possibly TRBD1 on 5 matching bases. V shed 0 bases and J shed 5 bases, with 14 bases lying between them. Germline V gives CDR1 SNHLY, CDR2 FYNNEI. The CDR3 is 16 amino acids. CDR3: CASSEAGRGSDQPQHF. In nucleotides, the CDR3 is TGTGCCAGCAGTGAAGCGGGGCGGGGTTCCGATCAGCCCCAGCATTTT.

This rearrangement joins TRBV6-4 to TRBJ2-1; maybe TRBD2 (5 bases). With 4 bases removed from V and 8 bases from J, the gap between germline ends came to 15 bases. The germline V gene encodes CDR1 MRHNA and CDR2 SNTAGT. The CDR3 spans 14 residues. CDR3 coding DNA: TGTGCCAGCAGTGTAGGACCCGAGGGCGATGAGCAGTTCTTC. This gives the protein CASSVGPEGDEQFF.

CDR3 sequence (DNA): TGTGCCAGCAGCTTACTAGCGGGGGGGGATCAAGAGACCCAGTACTTC. Its protein product is CASSLLAGGDQETQYF. The genes are TRBV5-4 and TRBJ2-5; 13 bases fit TRBD2. Germline V lookup: CDR1 SGHNT, CDR2 YYREEE (reference sequence). This CDR3 is 16 amino acids long. The junction had 3 bases not matched to a gene; V was cut back by 2 bases and J by 2 bases.

This sequence joins TRBV7-3 and TRBJ2-1; TRBD2 aligns across 13 bases. The CDR3 runs to 16 residues. After removal of 0 bases from V and 7 bases from J, the junction contained 3 bases not matched to a gene. CDR1 and CDR2 from the germline V gene are SGHTA and FQGTGA. The CDR3 here is CASSLTPGLAGNEQFF. The CDR3 DNA sequence: TGTGCCAGCAGCTTAACGCCGGGACTAGCGGGGAATGAGCAGTTCTTC.